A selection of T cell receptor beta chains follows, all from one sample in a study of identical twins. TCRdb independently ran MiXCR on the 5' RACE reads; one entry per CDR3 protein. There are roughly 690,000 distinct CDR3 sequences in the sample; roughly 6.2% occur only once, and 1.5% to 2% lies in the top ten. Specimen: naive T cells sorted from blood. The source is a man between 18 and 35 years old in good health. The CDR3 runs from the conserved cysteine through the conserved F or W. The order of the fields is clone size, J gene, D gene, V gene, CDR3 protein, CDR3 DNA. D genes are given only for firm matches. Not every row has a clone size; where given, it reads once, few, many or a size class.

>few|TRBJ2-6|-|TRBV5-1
CASSDISGANVLTF
TGCGCCAGCAGTGATATCTCTGGGGCCAACGTCCTGACTTTC
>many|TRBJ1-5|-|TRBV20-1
CSATVGTRNQPQHF
TGCAGTGCTACTGTCGGGACACGCAATCAGCCCCAGCATTTT
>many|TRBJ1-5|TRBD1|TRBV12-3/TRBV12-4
CASADRARRQPQHF
TGTGCCAGCGCTGACAGGGCTCGTCGTCAGCCCCAGCATTTT
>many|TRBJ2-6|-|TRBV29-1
CSVSGSSGANVLTF
TGCAGCGTGTCAGGTTCCTCTGGGGCCAACGTCCTGACTTTC
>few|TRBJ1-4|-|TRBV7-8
CASSLEAFNEKLFF
TGTGCCAGCAGCTTAGAGGCCTTTAATGAAAAACTGTTTTTT
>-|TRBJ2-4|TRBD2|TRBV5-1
CASGENGRLGNIQYF
TGCGCCAGCGGCGAAAACGGGAGGCTGGGAAACATTCAGTACTTC
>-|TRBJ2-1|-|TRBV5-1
CASSLGGGQPSYNEQFF
TGCGCCAGCAGCTTGGGTGGCGGCCAGCCCTCCTACAATGAGCAGTTCTTC
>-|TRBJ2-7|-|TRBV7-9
CASSLVVEDEQYF
TGTGCCAGCAGCTTAGTTGTAGAAGACGAGCAGTACTTC
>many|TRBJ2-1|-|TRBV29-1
CSVDFGNNEQFF
TGCAGCGTTGACTTCGGCAACAATGAGCAGTTCTTC
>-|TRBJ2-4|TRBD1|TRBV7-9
CASSPGTGMAKNIQYF
TGTGCCAGCAGTCCCGGGACAGGGATGGCCAAAAACATTCAGTACTTC